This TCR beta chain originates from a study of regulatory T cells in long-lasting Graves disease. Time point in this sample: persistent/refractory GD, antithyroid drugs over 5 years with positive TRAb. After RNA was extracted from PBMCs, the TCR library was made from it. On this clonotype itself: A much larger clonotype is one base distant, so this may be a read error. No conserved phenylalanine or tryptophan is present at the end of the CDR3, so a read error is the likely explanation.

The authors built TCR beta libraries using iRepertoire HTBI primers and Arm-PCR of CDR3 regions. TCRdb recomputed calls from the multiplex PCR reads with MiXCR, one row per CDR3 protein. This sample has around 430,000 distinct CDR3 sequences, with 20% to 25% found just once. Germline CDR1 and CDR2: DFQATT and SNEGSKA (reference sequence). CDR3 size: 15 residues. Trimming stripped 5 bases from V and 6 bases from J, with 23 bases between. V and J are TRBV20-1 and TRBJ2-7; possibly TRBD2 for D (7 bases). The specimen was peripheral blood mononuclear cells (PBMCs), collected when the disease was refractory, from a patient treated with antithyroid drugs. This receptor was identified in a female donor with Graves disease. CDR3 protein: CSASRLRAGAGEQYL. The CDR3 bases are TGCAGTGCTTCCCGCCTACGCGCGGGGGCTGGCGAGCAGTACCTC.